In its sample, the clone carrying this T cell receptor (beta chain) was seen many times. This entry is derived from a study of human T cells and chemical hapten exposure. The time point was: patch test 1, 2 weeks after DPC sensitization. The treatment was: therapeutic diphenylcyclopropenone sensitization with weekly scalp DPC. Phlebotomy was performed prior to application of every patch test. Individual cDNA molecules (in the library) carried attached unique molecular identifiers. TCRdb processed the RACE reads anew with MiXCR; each CDR3 protein has one entry. The profile shows fewer than 60,000 distinct CDR3 sequences, 9.3% of them singletons. V dropped 0 bases and J dropped 8 bases, with 14 bases sitting between them. Germline CDR1 SGHRS, CDR2 YFSETQ. CDR3 size: 14 residues.

Sequenced here: whole blood, sampled in connection with sensitization to the hapten diphenylcyclopropenone (DPC). This TCR derives from a woman between 45 and 60 years old with alopecia areata. Some clones in this sample may be carry-over from other donors' samples. The chain couples TRBV5-1 to TRBJ1-2; TRBD1 might be the D (5 bases). CDR3 sequence reads: CASSLANSGTGYTF. The CDR3 DNA sequence: TGCGCCAGCAGCTTGGCCAACTCCGGGACCGGCTACACCTTC.